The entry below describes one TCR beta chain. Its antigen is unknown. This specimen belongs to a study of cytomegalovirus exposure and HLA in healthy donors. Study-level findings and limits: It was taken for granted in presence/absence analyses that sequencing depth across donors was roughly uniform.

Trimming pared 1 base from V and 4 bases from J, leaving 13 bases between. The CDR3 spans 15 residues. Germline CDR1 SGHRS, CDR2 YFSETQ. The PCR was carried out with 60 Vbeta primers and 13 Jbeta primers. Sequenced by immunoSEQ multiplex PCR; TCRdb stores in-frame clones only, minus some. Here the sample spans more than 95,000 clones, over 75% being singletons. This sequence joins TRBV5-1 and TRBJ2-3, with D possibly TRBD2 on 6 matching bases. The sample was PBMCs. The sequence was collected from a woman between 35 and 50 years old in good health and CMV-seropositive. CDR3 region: CASSLRPGDSDTQYF. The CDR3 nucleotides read TGCGCCAGCAGCTTGAGGCCCGGGGACTCAGATACGCAGTATTTT.